A single sample is the source of the 25 T cell receptor beta chains below, sequenced in a study of T cell changes during pregnancy in multiple sclerosis. The data were produced by immunoSEQ multiplex PCR, yet TCRdb's version contains in-frame clones alone and is incomplete. Here the sample spans 30,000 to 40,000 clones, over 90% being singletons. The material sequenced was CD4+ T cells from peripheral blood mononuclear cells, taken in the second trimester of pregnancy. These receptors all stem from a female donor with multiple sclerosis, enrolled in a pregnancy study.

The chain uses TRBV5-1 and TRBJ1-2; 7 bases agree with TRBD1. The V segment lost 4 bases and the J segment 4 bases; nucleotides outside the gene matches: 4. This CDR3 is built from 13 residues. Germline V gene data show CDR1 as SGHRS and CDR2 as YFSETQ. The CDR3 sequence: CASSLQGTYGYTF. The CDR3 nucleotides read TGCGCCAGCAGCCTACAGGGGACCTATGGCTACACCTTC.

V usage is TRBV28 and J usage is TRBJ2-3, with TRBD2 identical over 7 bases. The CDR3 totals 16 residues. The ends lost 2 bases at V and 2 bases at J; junction bases unmatched: 7. Per the germline V gene, CDR1 is MDHEN and CDR2 is SYDVKM. In nucleotides, the CDR3 is TGTGCCAGCAGTTTAGTGGGAGGGGTGTACACAGATACGCAGTATTTT. Residues: CASSLVGGVYTDTQYF.

This sequence joins TRBV19 and TRBJ1-3; 9 positions agree with TRBD1. CDR1 and CDR2 from the germline V gene are LNHDA and SQIVND (reference sequence). There are 17 residues in the CDR3. J gave up 1 base and V 5 bases, and 9 bases lay outside the gene matches. The CDR3 loop reads CASSLGTGFSSGNTIYF. As DNA, the CDR3 is TGTGCCAGTAGTCTAGGGACAGGGTTCTCATCTGGAAACACCATATATTTT.

The chain uses TRBV5-1 and TRBJ1-6, with D maybe TRBD1 (5 bases). V was trimmed by 0 bases and J by 14 bases, leaving 21 bases between them. This CDR3 has 16 amino acids. The germline V gene encodes CDR1 SGHRS and CDR2 YFSETQ. CDR3 in DNA: TGCGCCAGCAGCTTGGGGGGGATAACGGGGGTTGATTCCCTCCACTTT. The encoded protein is CASSLGGITGVDSLHF.

This chain links TRBV29-1 with TRBJ2-2; maybe TRBD1 (6 bases). In germline, CDR1 is SQVTM, CDR2 ANQGSEA. V shed 5 bases and J shed 4 bases, with 17 bases lying between them. This CDR3 is 15 amino acids long. CDR3 nucleotides: TGCAGCGTTCGGGACATCCTTCTAGGCACCGGGGAGCTGTTTTTT. Amino acid sequence: CSVRDILLGTGELFF.

CDR3 region: CASSLRTRNYGYTF. DNA of the CDR3: TGTGCCAGCAGTTTACGCACCAGGAACTATGGCTACACCTTC. The chain links TRBV28 to TRBJ1-2; no definite D call. V was pared by 2 bases and J by 2 bases, with 9 bases between. The germline CDR1 and CDR2 sequences are MDHEN and SYDVKM. The length of the CDR3 is 14 residues.

CDR3 amino acids: CASSSIGREGDTQYF. As DNA, the CDR3 is TGTGCCAGCAGCTCCATCGGGAGGGAAGGAGATACGCAGTATTTT. The V call is TRBV4-2, the J call TRBJ2-3, with 8 bases aligning to TRBD2. V shed 5 bases and J 5 bases; nucleotides not matched to a gene: 9. This CDR3 has 15 amino acids. Germline V gene data show CDR1 as LGHNA and CDR2 as YNFKEQ.

The genes are TRBV15 and TRBJ2-7, with 12 bases lining up with TRBD1. The junction had 4 bases not matched to a gene; V was cut back by 3 bases and J by 4 bases. Germline assignment: CDR1 LNHNV and CDR2 YYDKDF (reference sequence). CDR3 size: 15 residues. CDR3 sequence: CATSSPGQGAYEQYF. CDR3 nucleotide sequence: TGTGCCACCAGCAGCCCGGGACAGGGGGCTTACGAGCAGTACTTC.

The chain joins TRBV5-4 to TRBJ2-6; 9 nucleotides agree with TRBD1. Looked up from germline, CDR1 is SGHNT and CDR2 is YYREEE (reference sequence). The junction had 6 bases not matched to a gene; V was cut back by 4 bases and J by 10 bases. This CDR3 has 14 residues. CDR3 DNA: TGTGCCAGCAGCCTTCCCGGGACAGGGAACGTCCTGACTTTC. It translates to CASSLPGTGNVLTF.

The V gene is TRBV19, the J gene TRBJ1-4; the match to TRBD1 covers 7 bases. Germline lookup yields CDR1 LNHDA and CDR2 SQIVND (reference sequence). The CDR3 is 15 residues long. V lost 4 bases, J lost 7 bases, and 9 bases stayed unmatched. CDR3 amino acids: CASSTQGRMSEKLFF. In DNA form, the CDR3 reads TGTGCCAGTAGTACACAGGGGCGAATGAGTGAAAAACTGTTTTTT.

This sequence joins TRBV6-6 and TRBJ1-2; TRBD1 aligns across 7 bases. This CDR3 has 15 amino acids. In germline, CDR1 is MNHNY, CDR2 SVGAGI (reference sequence). Trimming at V came to 6 bases and at J to 8 bases, leaving 15 bases not matched to a gene. CDR3 region: CASSPRDSHGGGYTF. The CDR3 nucleotides are TGTGCCAGCAGCCCACGGGACAGCCATGGAGGCGGCTACACCTTC.

The V and J genes are TRBV25-1 and TRBJ1-1; a weak D match, TRBD1 (5 bases). The V gene's germline CDR1 is MGHDK and CDR2 SYGVNS. V lost 2 bases to trimming and J lost 8 bases, with 6 bases between them. CDR3 size: 11 residues. The CDR3 DNA reads as TGTGCCAGCAGTGAACGGGGGGAAGCTTTCTTT. Translating gives CASSERGEAFF.

The rearrangement joins TRBV5-6 to TRBJ2-5, with TRBD2 as a possible D gene (6 bases). The CDR3 spans 14 residues. Germline CDR1 reads SGHDT; CDR2 reads YYEEEE. V gave up 2 bases and J gave up 5 bases, with 13 bases separating them. The CDR3 protein is CASSLGQGGETQYF. CDR3 sequence (DNA): TGTGCCAGCAGCTTAGGCCAGGGAGGTGAGACCCAGTACTTC. Full variable domain (outside the CDR3, taken from reference TRBV5-6 and TRBJ2-5): DAGVTQSPTHLIKTRGQQVTLRCSPKSGHDTVSWYQQALGQGPQFIFQYYEEEERQRGNFPDRFSGHQFPNYSSELNVNALLLGDSALYLCASSLGQGGETQYFGPGTRLLVL.

The chain combines TRBV10-1 with TRBJ2-7; 7 nucleotides line up with TRBD1. CDR1 is WNHNN and CDR2 is SYGVQD in the germline V gene (reference sequence). The CDR3 runs to 15 residues. V was pared by 5 bases and J by 3 bases, with 10 bases of the junction left unmatched. CDR3 amino acids: CASSPPGTEIYEQYF. The CDR3 DNA follows: TGCGCCAGCAGTCCACCCGGGACAGAGATCTACGAGCAGTACTTC.

The chain combines TRBV15 with TRBJ2-1; 10 bases are a match to TRBD2. This CDR3 is built from 19 residues. Trimming removed 3 bases from V and 4 bases from J; junction bases left unmatched: 15. Germline-derived CDR1 and CDR2 are LNHNV and YYDKDF (reference sequence). CDR3 residues: CATSSGETLAGEGYNEQFF. CDR3 nucleotide sequence: TGTGCCACCAGCAGTGGAGAGACCCTAGCGGGAGAGGGTTACAATGAGCAGTTCTTC.

This chain uses TRBV6-6 with TRBJ2-7, with D possibly TRBD1 on 6 matching bases. V was clipped by 7 bases and J by 2 bases, with 12 bases between them. Germline CDR1 and CDR2: MNHNY and SVGAGI (reference sequence). The length of the CDR3 is 13 residues. Here the CDR3 DNA reads TGTGCCAGCAAGGGGACATTGGCCTACGAGCAGTACTTC. Translating it yields CASKGTLAYEQYF.

V is TRBV6-6 and J is TRBJ1-5, with D perhaps TRBD1 (5 bases). The germline V and J ends were trimmed by 0 bases and 4 bases, with 7 bases remaining between them. This CDR3 contains 14 residues. Germline V gene sequence: CDR1 MNHNY, CDR2 SVGAGI (reference sequence). CDR3 nucleotides: TGTGCCAGCAGTTACTCGACAGAAAATCAGCCCCAGCATTTT. The encoded protein is CASSYSTENQPQHF.

The rearrangement uses TRBV5-1 and TRBJ2-5; TRBD2 matches 8 bases. The CDR3 is 15 residues long. V dropped 2 bases and J dropped 1; count of bases not matched to a gene: 4. Germline V gene lookup returns CDR1 SGHRS and CDR2 YFSETQ. The CDR3 region is CASSLTLAAQETQYF. In DNA, the CDR3 is TGCGCCAGCAGCTTAACACTAGCGGCCCAAGAGACCCAGTACTTC.

This rearrangement joins TRBV6-5 to TRBJ2-2; tentative D call: TRBD1 (5 bases). The germline CDR1 and CDR2 sequences are MNHEY and SVGAGI. Trimming took off 4 bases at V and 3 bases at J, with 9 bases between the two ends. The CDR3 contains 14 residues. Here the CDR3 DNA reads TGTGCCAGCAGTTGGGGCAGGGACACCGGGGAGCTGTTTTTT. It specifies CASSWGRDTGELFF.

The V gene is TRBV30, the J gene TRBJ2-3; TRBD2 is a possible D gene (6 bases). V shed 0 bases and J shed 6 bases, with 10 bases lying between them. This CDR3 contains 13 residues. CDR1 and CDR2 from the germline V gene are GTSNPN and SVGIG (reference sequence). CDR3: CAWSVLAPDTQYF. The CDR3 DNA sequence: TGTGCCTGGAGTGTACTAGCACCCGATACGCAGTATTTT.

CDR3 sequence reads: CASSTGGQETQYF. The DNA for the CDR3 is TGTGCCAGCAGTACAGGGGGCCAAGAGACCCAGTACTTC. J is TRBJ2-5 and V is TRBV6-6; 8 bases agree with TRBD1. Germline values: CDR1 MNHNY, CDR2 SVGAGI (reference sequence). Unmatched junction bases numbered 0, after V lost 5 bases and J lost 1 base. The CDR3 contains 13 residues.

CDR3 amino acids: CASSDSRRGSYNSPLHF. The CDR3 DNA follows: TGTGCCAGCAGTGACTCGAGGAGGGGCTCCTATAATTCACCCCTCCACTTT. This chain uses TRBV6-4 with TRBJ1-6; a possible D gene is TRBD1 (5 bases). CDR3 length: 17 residues. Trimming took 0 bases from V and 0 from J, leaving 9 bases between them. Looked up from germline, CDR1 is MRHNA and CDR2 is SNTAGT.

This rearrangement joins TRBV29-1 to TRBJ2-5; 7 bases align to TRBD1. This CDR3 region has 13 residues. Germline lookup yields CDR1 SQVTM and CDR2 ANQGSEA. The junction had 8 bases not matched to a gene; V was cut back by 5 bases and J by 5 bases. In DNA form, the CDR3 reads TGCAGCGTTCGGGACAGAGTCGGGGAGACCCAGTACTTC. Translation: CSVRDRVGETQYF.

A note on this clone: One end of the junction fails to match germline, which may point to a read error. This rearrangement joins TRBV18 to TRBJ2-7; 10 nucleotides align to TRBD2. This CDR3 is built from 14 residues. Germline assignment: CDR1 KGHSH and CDR2 LQKENI. CDR3 loop: CASSPLGLATEQYF. CDR3 bases: TGTGCCAGTTCACCACTGGGACTAGCGACCGAGCAGTACTTC.

The chain is built from TRBV18 and TRBJ1-2; 8 positions match TRBD1. The CDR3 length is 15 residues. Germline V gene data show CDR1 as KGHSH and CDR2 as LQKENI. Unmatched junction bases numbered 4, after V lost 3 bases and J lost 1 base. CDR3 DNA sequence: TGTGCCAGCTCACCCGGGACAGGCTATAACTATGGCTACACCTTC. It specifies CASSPGTGYNYGYTF. Full variable domain (remainder filled in from reference TRBV18 and TRBJ1-2): NAGVMQNPRHLVRRRGQEARLRCSPMKGHSHVYWYRQLPEEGLKFMVYLQKENIIDESGMPKERFSAEFPKEGPSILRIQQVVRGDSAAYFCASSPGTGYNYGYTFGSGTRLTVV.